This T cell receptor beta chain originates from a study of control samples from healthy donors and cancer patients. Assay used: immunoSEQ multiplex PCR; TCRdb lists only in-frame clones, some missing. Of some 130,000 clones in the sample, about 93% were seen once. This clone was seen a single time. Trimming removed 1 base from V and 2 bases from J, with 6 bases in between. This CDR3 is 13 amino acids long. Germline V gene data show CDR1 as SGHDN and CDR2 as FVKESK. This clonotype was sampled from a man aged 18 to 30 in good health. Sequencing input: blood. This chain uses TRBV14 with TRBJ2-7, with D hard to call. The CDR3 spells CASSQGRTYEQYV. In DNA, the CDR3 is TGTGCCAGCAGCCAAGGCAGAACCTACGAGCAGTACGTC.